The 11 T cell receptor beta chains reported below all come from one sample, sequenced in a study of blood T cell repertoires in COVID-19. The repertoire was sequenced with immunoSEQ multiplex PCR; TCRdb's copy has only in-frame clones and lacks some. The sample carries some 130,000 clones, about 81% recorded once. Specimen: PBMCs or T cells enriched from blood (not recorded which). Every receptor here comes from a man aged 40-49 years with acute COVID-19.

The V call is TRBV2, the J call TRBJ1-1; no clear D gene. Trimming cost V 7 bases and J 6 bases, with 15 bases left between them. The CDR3 is 13 amino acids. CDR1 and CDR2 from the germline V gene are SNHLY and FYNNEI. The CDR3 loop is CASTGEHSAEAFF. The DNA of the CDR3 is TGTGCCAGCACTGGGGAGCATTCCGCTGAAGCTTTCTTT.

This clone turned up a few times. The CDR3 protein is CSVPRTATEAFF. The CDR3 nucleotides read TGCAGCGTTCCAAGGACAGCCACTGAAGCTTTCTTT. The chain recombines TRBV29-1 with TRBJ1-1, with TRBD1 as a possible D gene (6 bases). V was pared by 5 bases and J by 4 bases, with 11 bases between. Germline CDR1 is SQVTM and CDR2 is ANQGSEA. This CDR3 comprises 12 residues. Full variable domain (missing parts from reference TRBV29-1 and TRBJ1-1): SAVISQKPSRDICQRGTSLTIQCQVDSQVTMMFWYRQQPGQSLTLIATANQGSEATYESGFVIDKFPISRPNLTFSTLTVSNMSPEDSSIYLCSVPRTATEAFFGQGTRLTVV.

The CDR3 DNA reads TGTGCCAGCACCCAGGGTGCTGGCCTGGAAGCTTTCTTT. Its protein product is CASTQGAGLEAFF. The V and J genes are TRBV7-2 and TRBJ1-1, with D perhaps TRBD1 (5 bases). Germline V gene sequence: CDR1 SGHTA, CDR2 FQGNSA. The CDR3 loop spans 13 amino acids. Trimming took 7 bases from V and 8 from J, leaving 17 bases between them.

This clone occurred a few times. This rearrangement joins TRBV7-3 to TRBJ2-1; 10 nucleotides agree with TRBD2. Germline CDR1 and CDR2: SGHTA and FQGTGA. The CDR3 consists of 17 residues. V was pared by 5 bases and J by 0 bases, with 7 bases of the junction left unmatched. The CDR3 loop reads CASSRTSGLSSYNEQFF. In DNA form, the CDR3 reads TGTGCCAGCAGCCGGACTAGCGGACTTAGCTCCTACAATGAGCAGTTCTTC.

The chain recombines TRBV9 with TRBJ1-4; D is unresolved. The CDR3 totals 13 residues. Trimming stripped 6 bases from V and 8 bases from J, with 14 bases between. Per the germline V gene, CDR1 is SGDLS and CDR2 is YYNGEE. The CDR3 region is CASNLSGQEKLFF. The CDR3 nucleotides read TGTGCCAGCAATCTTTCGGGTCAAGAAAAACTGTTTTTT.

The chain links TRBV28 to TRBJ1-2; tentative D call: TRBD1 (6 bases). Trimming stripped 8 bases from V and 8 bases from J, with 24 bases between. The CDR3 runs 15 residues. Germline V lookup: CDR1 MDHEN, CDR2 SYDVKM. The CDR3 protein is CASCVGTGQPEGYTF. In DNA, the CDR3 is TGTGCCAGCTGCGTTGGTACAGGGCAGCCAGAAGGCTACACCTTC.

The V gene is TRBV7-2, the J gene TRBJ2-1, with TRBD2 matching over 12 bases. This CDR3 is built from 14 residues. Germline CDR1 reads SGHTA; CDR2 reads FQGNSA. J was trimmed by 10 bases and V by 4 bases; bases with no gene match: 5. Written as DNA, the CDR3 is TGTGCCAGCAGCTCTAGCGGGAGGGCCGGCGAGCAGTTCTTC. As protein: CASSSSGRAGEQFF.

This chain joins TRBV19 and TRBJ1-5, with D unclear. V was cut by 9 bases and J by 7 bases, with 19 bases left in between. The CDR3 loop spans 14 amino acids. Germline V lookup: CDR1 LNHDA, CDR2 SQIVND (reference sequence). The CDR3 DNA follows: TGTGCCAGCCAGATATTACTAGGAGGGCAGCCCCAGCATTTT. It is translated as CASQILLGGQPQHF.

The rearrangement joins TRBV5-5 to TRBJ2-3; D ambiguous. The CDR3 contains 13 residues. The germline CDR1 and CDR2 sequences are SGHKS and YYEKEE (reference sequence). Trimming left V 2 bases short and J 2 bases short, with 6 bases between. The CDR3 loop is CASSFMSTDTQYF. For the CDR3, the DNA is TGTGCCAGCAGCTTCATGTCCACAGATACGCAGTATTTT. The full variable domain, completed using reference TRBV5-5 and TRBJ2-3, is DAGVTQSPTHLIKTRGQQVTLRCSPISGHKSVSWYQQVLGQGPQFIFQYYEKEERGRGNFPDRFSARQFPNYSSELNVNALLLGDSALYLCASSFMSTDTQYFGPGTRLTVL.

The chain has TRBV30 and TRBJ2-1, with 9 bases lining up with TRBD2. CDR1 GTSNPN and CDR2 SVGIG come from the germline V gene (reference sequence). V lost 5 bases, J lost 2 bases, and 4 bases stayed unmatched. The CDR3 covers 14 residues. The CDR3 nucleotides are TGTGCCTGGTCCGCGGGGGGGCCCTACAATGAGCAGTTCTTC. The encoded protein is CAWSAGGPYNEQFF.

This clone was found once. The chain employs TRBV28 and TRBJ2-1; 8 bases align to TRBD2. Germline V gene sequence: CDR1 MDHEN, CDR2 SYDVKM. CDR3 length: 14 residues. Unmatched junction bases numbered 0, after V lost 1 base and J lost 4 bases. The CDR3 here is CASSLSGGYNEQFF. CDR3 coding DNA: TGTGCCAGCAGTTTATCGGGGGGGTACAATGAGCAGTTCTTC.